The 15 T cell receptor beta chains below come from one sample, sequenced in a study of blood T cell repertoires in COVID-19. Generated by immunoSEQ multiplex PCR, the TCRdb table keeps only in-frame clones and is missing some. The sample has 350,000 to 400,000 clones, 75% to 90% seen once. The sample comprised peripheral blood. These receptors were obtained from a woman aged 60 to 75 with COVID-19, enrolled during active disease.

The chain links TRBV3-1 (or the pseudogene TRBV3-2) to TRBJ2-2, with 7 bases aligning to TRBD1. Germline V CDR1 and CDR2: LGHDT, YNNKEL (reference sequence). V was pared by 4 bases and J by 6 bases, with 5 bases of the junction left unmatched. The CDR3 is 14 amino acids. Written as DNA, the CDR3 is TGTGCCAGCAGCCCCGACAGGGTGGCCGGGGAGCTGTTTTTT. Protein: CASSPDRVAGELFF.

V gene TRBV12-5 combines with J gene TRBJ1-5, with D maybe TRBD1 (5 bases). From germline, CDR1 is LGHNT and CDR2 FRNRAP. V lost 2 bases to trimming and J lost 6 bases, with 14 bases between them. This CDR3 spans 15 amino acids. In nucleotides, the CDR3 is TGTGCTAGTGGTTTGATCCCCTGGGGGGTTCAGCCCCAGCATTTT. Translation gives CASGLIPWGVQPQHF.

The CDR3 coding sequence is TGTGCCAGCAGCTTTCGACAGGCCTTTCCTCCTGATACGCAGTATTTT. This gives the protein CASSFRQAFPPDTQYF. This rearrangement joins TRBV13 to TRBJ2-3; a weak D match, TRBD1 (6 bases). The germline CDR1 and CDR2 sequences are PRHDT and FYEKMQ (reference sequence). This CDR3 has 16 residues. Deletions cut 3 bases from V and 6 bases from J, with 19 bases between.

The chain's CDR3 is CASSYGLATVTQYF. As DNA, the CDR3 is TGTGCCAGCAGTTACGGCCTAGCGACGGTAACCCAGTACTTC. This chain uses TRBV6-5 with TRBJ2-5, with D possibly matching TRBD2 (6 bases). The CDR3 spans 14 residues. Trimming shortened V by 2 bases and J by 8 bases, and 15 bases separated the two germline ends. The germline CDR1 and CDR2 sequences are MNHEY and SVGAGI.

Turning to this clone: Other DNA sequences in this specimen translate into the identical CDR3. The chain has TRBV4-1 and TRBJ1-3, with D possibly TRBD1 on 6 matching bases. The V gene's germline CDR1 is MGHRA and CDR2 YSYEKL. The V gene lost 0 bases and the J gene lost 3 bases, with 9 bases spanning the gap. The CDR3 spans 15 residues. The DNA for the CDR3 is TGCGCCAGCAGCCAAGATACAGGGAGTGGAAACACCATATATTTT. Translated, it gives CASSQDTGSGNTIYF.

The chain is built from TRBV7-2 and TRBJ1-1, with D tentatively TRBD1 (5 bases). With 5 bases removed from V and 6 bases from J, the gap between germline ends came to 16 bases. The germline CDR1 and CDR2 sequences are SGHTA and FQGNSA. This CDR3 spans 14 amino acids. This chain's CDR3 is CASSIVPTGAEAFF. The DNA for the CDR3 is TGTGCCAGCAGCATAGTACCAACGGGGGCTGAAGCTTTCTTT.

This chain joins TRBV5-5 and TRBJ1-1; D is uncertain. V was trimmed by 5 bases and J by 0 bases, leaving 14 bases between them. The V gene's germline CDR1 is SGHKS and CDR2 YYEKEE (reference sequence). The CDR3 is 15 amino acids. The CDR3 sequence is CASRNQPGLNTEAFF. Written as DNA, the CDR3 is TGTGCCAGCAGGAACCAGCCAGGATTGAACACTGAAGCTTTCTTT.

The J gene is TRBJ2-1, the V gene TRBV3-1 (or the pseudogene TRBV3-2); TRBD2 agrees at 11 bases. The CDR3 loop spans 15 amino acids. V shed 4 bases, J shed 5 bases, and the junction held 4 bases outside the gene matches. CDR1 is LGHDT and CDR2 is YNNKEL in the germline V gene (reference sequence). CDR3 nucleotides: TGTGCCAGCAGCCCACCGGGACTAGCGGACAATGAGCAGTTCTTC. Protein product: CASSPPGLADNEQFF.

The chain uses TRBV7-8 and TRBJ2-2; TRBD1 might be the D (5 bases). V shed 1 base and J shed 6 bases, with 15 bases lying between them. This CDR3 has 16 amino acids. Germline loops: CDR1 SGHVS, CDR2 FQNEAQ. CDR3 region: CASSLVGAPLPGELFF. For the CDR3, the DNA is TGTGCCAGCAGCTTAGTAGGGGCGCCTCTTCCCGGGGAGCTGTTTTTT. Using reference TRBV7-8 and TRBJ2-2 for the parts outside the CDR3, the full variable domain is GAGVSQSPRYKVAKRGQDVALRCDPISGHVSLFWYQQALGQGPEFLTYFQNEAQLDKSGLPSDRFFAERPEGSVSTLKIQRTQQEDSAVYLCASSLVGAPLPGELFFGEGSRLTVL.

V usage is TRBV19 and J usage is TRBJ2-5, with 7 bases fitting TRBD2. Germline loops: CDR1 LNHDA, CDR2 SQIVND (reference sequence). CDR3 size: 15 residues. V lost 7 bases to trimming and J lost 5 bases; unmatched junction nucleotides: 13. CDR3 sequence: CASTYRPAGVETQYF. For the CDR3, the DNA is TGTGCCAGTACCTATAGGCCCGCGGGGGTCGAGACCCAGTACTTC.

The chain joins TRBV3-1 (or the pseudogene TRBV3-2) to TRBJ2-3; 7 bases align to TRBD2. CDR1 and CDR2 from the germline V gene are LGHDT and YNNKEL (reference sequence). The CDR3 extends over 15 amino acids. V shed 4 bases and J 7 bases; nucleotides not matched to a gene: 11. Here the CDR3 reads CASSPSGLSGNTQYF. The CDR3 DNA reads TGTGCCAGCAGCCCCTCTGGACTGAGCGGGAATACGCAGTATTTT.

This clone was observed a single time. V is TRBV19 and J is TRBJ2-5, with D maybe TRBD2 (6 bases). The CDR3 is 14 residues long. Germline lookup yields CDR1 LNHDA and CDR2 SQIVND (reference sequence). Trimming cost V 5 bases and J 4 bases, with 14 bases left between them. CDR3 sequence reads: CASSSPWRGETQYF. The CDR3 region has the DNA TGTGCCAGTAGTTCACCGTGGCGGGGAGAGACCCAGTACTTC.

The chain has TRBV9 and TRBJ1-3; D is unresolved. This CDR3 has 15 residues. V shed 4 bases and J shed 3 bases, with 14 bases lying between them. CDR1 SGDLS and CDR2 YYNGEE come from the germline V gene. The DNA of the CDR3 is TGTGCCAGCAGCCCTGGGCTTGTTAATGGAAACACCATATATTTT. Encoded protein: CASSPGLVNGNTIYF.

The chain has TRBV6-2 or TRBV6-3 and TRBJ1-6; no reliable D call. This CDR3 is 18 amino acids long. V lost 0 bases and J lost 0, with 12 bases in between. CDR1 is MNHEY, CDR2 SVGEGT, per germline. The CDR3 region has the DNA TGTGCCAGCAGTTACTCGGGCAGGTCCAGCTCCTATAATTCACCCCTCCACTTT. It codes for CASSYSGRSSSYNSPLHF.

The chain combines TRBV11-2 with TRBJ1-1; TRBD1 is a possible D gene (6 bases). V dropped 2 bases and J dropped 7 bases, with 23 bases sitting between them. The length of the CDR3 is 17 residues. CDR1 SGHAT and CDR2 FQNNGV come from the germline V gene. This chain's CDR3 is CASSLLYHQGRKNEAFF. The CDR3 DNA follows: TGTGCCAGCAGCTTATTATACCACCAGGGGCGGAAGAATGAAGCTTTCTTT.